Given below is one T cell receptor (beta chain) in context. CDR1 SGHTA and CDR2 FQGNSA come from the germline V gene. The CDR3 length is 13 residues. Trimming took 1 base from V and 2 from J, leaving 5 bases between them. This entry comes from a study of spatial heterogeneity in lung cancer. TCRdb re-derived calls from the 5' RACE reads in MiXCR, one entry per CDR3 protein. The repertoire has some 22,000 distinct CDR3 sequences, just under 6% of them found once; the top ten carry less than 45%. Specified time point: sample taken at primary tumor resection. The cohort: about 79 early-stage, untreated non-small cell lung cancer patients. Whole RNA, isolated from tumor, nontumor lung or frozen PBMC, was sequenced without prior sorting.

The sequences come from PBMCs, collected at surgery. The J gene is TRBJ1-2, the V gene TRBV7-2; D is undetermined. This receptor was identified in a male donor with early-stage non-small cell lung cancer. This chain's CDR3 is CASSLGLNYGYTF. As DNA, the CDR3 is TGTGCCAGCAGCTTAGGACTGAACTATGGCTACACCTTC.